A single sample gave rise to the 8 T cell receptor beta chains below, sequenced in a study of T cells in Graves' hyperthyroidism and ophthalmopathy. RNA transcripts yielded amplified TCR beta CDR3 regions. The HTBI primer set served for first-round RT-PCR of the TCR CDR3. In TCRdb, the multiplex PCR reads were re-called with MiXCR into one record per CDR3 protein. The sample shows about 540,000 distinct CDR3 sequences, approximately 44% of them seen only once. The sequenced material came from peripheral blood or thyroid tissue (not recorded which). These receptors were collected from a woman aged 18-30 years with Graves' hyperthyroidism.

This clonotype was observed a handful of times. The genes are TRBV25-1 and TRBJ1-2; 10 positions agree with TRBD1. Germline assignment: CDR1 MGHDK and CDR2 SYGVNS. Trimming cost V 3 bases and J 4 bases; bases outside gene matches: 14. This CDR3 contains 18 residues. The CDR3 sequence is CASSDPWGTGAGSYGYTF. CDR3 nucleotide sequence: TGTGCCAGCAGTGATCCGTGGGGGACAGGGGCAGGTTCCTATGGCTACACCTTC.

The table lists this clonotype with a count of one. The chain links TRBV29-1 to TRBJ1-3; D unresolved. CDR1 is SQVTM, CDR2 ANQGSEA, per germline. This CDR3 comprises 13 residues. V lost 6 bases and J 0 bases, leaving 9 bases between the germline ends. Written as DNA, the CDR3 is TGCAGCGTCCAGGTGATCTCTGGAAACACCATATATTTT. This sequence encodes CSVQVISGNTIYF.

This chain connects TRBV6-1 to TRBJ1-2, with D possibly being TRBD1 (5 bases). Trimming pared 8 bases from V and 8 bases from J, leaving 18 bases between. The germline gives CDR1 MNHNS, CDR2 SASEGT. CDR3 size: 13 residues. CDR3 amino acids: CASRPLDSRGYTF. CDR3 coding DNA: TGTGCCAGCCGACCTCTTGACAGCCGAGGCTACACCTTC.

The CDR3 DNA is TGTGCCAGCTTTGACAGGGGCTACACCTTC. It translates to CASFDRGYTF. The chain employs TRBV25-1 and TRBJ1-2, with D maybe TRBD1 (6 bases). The CDR3 has 10 residues. Looked up from germline, CDR1 is MGHDK and CDR2 is SYGVNS. Trimming shortened V by 8 bases and J by 8 bases, and 9 bases separated the two germline ends.

The J gene is TRBJ1-1, the V gene TRBV7-2; the D gene is possibly TRBD1 (6 bases). The CDR3 contains 15 residues. Trimming took off 1 base at V and 5 bases at J, with 14 bases between the two ends. Germline V gene sequence: CDR1 SGHTA, CDR2 FQGNSA. Written as DNA, the CDR3 is TGTGCCAGCAGCTTAGGACAGGACCAGAGGACTGAAGCTTTCTTT. Amino acid sequence: CASSLGQDQRTEAFF.

This clonotype has a count of ten or more. The rearrangement joins TRBV29-1 to TRBJ1-1, with a possible D match to TRBD1 (6 bases). Per the germline V gene, CDR1 is SQVTM and CDR2 is ANQGSEA. V was clipped by 7 bases and J by 0 bases, with 15 bases between them. The CDR3 spans 14 residues. The CDR3 region has the DNA TGCAGCGCAAATAGGGGGACGGTGAACACTGAAGCTTTCTTT. Its protein product is CSANRGTVNTEAFF.

V gene TRBV9 combines with J gene TRBJ1-2; 9 bases fit TRBD1. V lost 7 bases to trimming and J lost 2 bases; unmatched junction nucleotides: 9. Per the germline V gene, CDR1 is SGDLS and CDR2 is YYNGEE. The CDR3 has 15 residues. This CDR3 reads CASSPQGTGNYGYTF. CDR3 coding DNA: TGTGCCAGCTCACCACAAGGGACAGGGAACTATGGCTACACCTTC.

In regard to this clonotype: At one of its ends the junction is not consistent with the germline gene, which may arise from a read error. The chain couples TRBV7-9 to TRBJ1-1, with 11 bases that match TRBD1. The germline V gene has CDR1 SEHNR and CDR2 FQNEAQ (reference sequence). The CDR3 is made up of 16 amino acids. The CDR3 nucleotides read TGCGCCAGCAGCCACCCGGACAGGGGGCCTAGGACTGAAGCTTTCTTT. Its translation is CASSHPDRGPRTEAFF.